The T cell receptor (beta chain) under discussion was sequenced for a study of cytomegalovirus exposure and HLA in healthy donors. Findings of the study overall: Previous analysis showed most TCR beta V segments were productive about 90% or about 30% of the time.

Amplification used 60 Vbeta primers and 13 Jbeta primers. Assay: immunoSEQ multiplex PCR; the TCRdb copy retains only in-frame clones and omits some. The repertoire holds about 270,000 clones, with under 80% as singletons. A note on this clone: The antigen remains undetermined.

The CDR3 length is 15 residues. This clonotype was obtained from a female donor in good health and CMV-seronegative. The sample was PBMCs. V gene TRBV21-1 combines with J gene TRBJ2-1; the DNA was not used to check the table's D call, TRBD1. TRBV21-1 is noted as a pseudogene. For the CDR3, the DNA is TGTGCCAGCCTCCAAGGGGGACAGGGGATGGATGAGCAGTTCTTC. As protein: CASLQGGQGMDEQFF.